These T cell receptor beta chains were read from a single sample in a study of regulatory T cells in long-lasting Graves disease. TCRdb re-called the multiplex PCR reads with MiXCR, one entry per CDR3 protein. The data hold 400,000 to 500,000 distinct CDR3 sequences, with roughly 17% observed a single time. These records were also assigned to another study, of T cells in Graves' hyperthyroidism and ophthalmopathy.

The source was peripheral blood mononuclear cells (PBMCs), collected at new diagnosis, from a patient treated with antithyroid drugs. Every receptor here comes from a woman between 18 and 29 years old with Graves disease. Each CDR3 is given with its conserved first and last residue.

v_call,cdr3_length,j_call,cdr3_aa
TRBV9,15,TRBJ2-2,CASSVDGGGTGELFF
TRBV6-5,13,TRBJ1-6,CASSYEPNSPLHF
TRBV12-3/TRBV12-4,14,TRBJ2-5,CASSHGNYQETQYF
TRBV6-1,13,TRBJ1-2,CASSDAANYGYTF
TRBV4-1,15,TRBJ2-7,CASSQVSGSGYEQYF
TRBV4-1,14,TRBJ2-1,CASSPLLGGAEQFF
TRBV11-2,14,TRBJ2-5,CASSTGTVGETQYF
TRBV12-3/TRBV12-4,14,TRBJ1-1,CASSFWPRNTEAFF
TRBV20-1,15,TRBJ1-4,CSARQDHPTNEKLFF
TRBV29-1,11,TRBJ2-7,CSVLGVNEQYF
TRBV27,14,TRBJ1-2,CASSLGISNYGYTF
TRBV15,13,TRBJ2-4,CATSREEGGIQYF
TRBV27,19,TRBJ2-7,CASSVSRLAGNSPSYEQYF
TRBV5-1,15,TRBJ2-7,CASSLTSGSLYEQYF
TRBV28,17,TRBJ1-1,CASSPFRVSLVNTEAFF
TRBV20-1,14,TRBJ2-1,CSASGRASYNEQFF
TRBV25-1,14,TRBJ2-2,CASSEPGRIGELFF
TRBV7-2,18,TRBJ1-6,CASSLGWGFRTADSPLHF
TRBV6-5,14,TRBJ1-2,CASSYSDRASGYTF
TRBV5-8,16,TRBJ1-5,CASSPPRSGMDQPQHF
TRBV2,14,TRBJ2-2,CASKETTYTGELFF
TRBV7-3,12,TRBJ2-2,CASSPHFGELFF
TRBV2,14,TRBJ2-7,CASSPTGTPYEQYF
TRBV12-3/TRBV12-4,12,TRBJ1-2,CASSQPGYGYTF
TRBV7-9,14,TRBJ1-4,CASSTGQGAEELFF
TRBV20-1,14,TRBJ2-7,CSANERGTSYEQYF
TRBV20-1,13,TRBJ2-5,CSAPPGRGETQYF
TRBV2,13,NA,CASIAQGAGEQYF
TRBV28,19,TRBJ2-1,CASSLNPRLAGGPHNEQFF
TRBV19,14,TRBJ2-5,CASSIRASRETQYF
TRBV28,13,TRBJ2-2,CASGHENTGELFF
TRBV20-1,12,TRBJ2-1,CSESGVKDEQFF
TRBV9,14,TRBJ1-4,CASSGWASNEKLFF
TRBV28,15,TRBJ1-2,CASSFPQGAFYGYTF
TRBV27,18,TRBJ2-6,CASSLTGTGISGANVLTF
TRBV6-1,11,TRBJ2-3,CASSHPDTQYF
TRBV18,14,TRBJ2-3,CASSPVGATDTQYF
TRBV5-1,12,TRBJ2-1,CASSPTLGEQFF
TRBV3-1,15,TRBJ2-1,CASSQVAGLNNEQFF
TRBV30,12,TRBJ2-7,CAWGEGFHEQYF
TRBV30,11,TRBJ2-4,CAWRTGGIQYF
TRBV29-1,13,TRBJ2-7,CSVNDRGRYEQYF
TRBV29-1,15,TRBJ2-6,CSVGAGCLGANVLTF
TRBV20-1,14,TRBJ1-6,CSASDLTDSSPLHF
TRBV6-5,13,TRBJ2-1,CASSYSINNEQFF
TRBV28,16,TRBJ2-2,CASTLVRTGRAGELFF
TRBV12-3/TRBV12-4,15,TRBJ2-1,CASSLVAGPYNEQFF